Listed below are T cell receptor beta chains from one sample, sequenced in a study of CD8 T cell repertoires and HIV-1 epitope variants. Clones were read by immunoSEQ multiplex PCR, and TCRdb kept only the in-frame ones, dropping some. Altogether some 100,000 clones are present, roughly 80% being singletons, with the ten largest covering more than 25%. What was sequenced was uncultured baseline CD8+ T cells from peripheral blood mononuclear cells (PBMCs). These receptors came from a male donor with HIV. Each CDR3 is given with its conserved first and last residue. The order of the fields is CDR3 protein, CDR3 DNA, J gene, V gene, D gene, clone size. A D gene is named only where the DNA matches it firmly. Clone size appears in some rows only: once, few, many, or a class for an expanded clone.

CDR3 protein: CASSPDPQGKSSQYF
CDR3 DNA: TGTGCCAGCAGCCCCGACCCCCAGGGGAAGTCTTCCCAGTACTTC
J gene: TRBJ2-5
V gene: TRBV14
D gene: .
clone size: .

CDR3 protein: CASSEGTGSTEQYF
CDR3 DNA: TGTGCCAGCAGCGAAGGGACAGGCTCTACCGAGCAGTACTTC
J gene: TRBJ2-7
V gene: TRBV7-2
D gene: TRBD1
clone size: .

CDR3 protein: CASRSTGSGSYGYTF
CDR3 DNA: TGTGCCAGCAGATCGACAGGGTCGGGAAGCTATGGCTACACCTTC
J gene: TRBJ1-2
V gene: TRBV6-4
D gene: TRBD1
clone size: few

CDR3 protein: CASTGGPGGRIQYF
CDR3 DNA: TGTGCCAGCACCGGGGGGCCCGGGGGTCGCATTCAGTACTTC
J gene: TRBJ2-4
V gene: TRBV2
D gene: .
clone size: .

CDR3 protein: CASSPSGRTADTQYF
CDR3 DNA: TGTGCCAGCAGCCCAAGCGGGAGGACGGCAGATACGCAGTATTTT
J gene: TRBJ2-3
V gene: TRBV9
D gene: TRBD2
clone size: .

CDR3 protein: CAWYDQGNRAGGLTDTQYF
CDR3 DNA: TGTGCCTGGTACGACCAAGGTAATCGAGCGGGAGGGTTGACAGATACGCAGTATTTT
J gene: TRBJ2-3
V gene: TRBV30
D gene: TRBD2
clone size: few

CDR3 protein: CAGRSSSGNTIYF
CDR3 DNA: TGTGCCGGACGGTCCTCTTCAGGAAACACCATATATTTT
J gene: TRBJ1-3
V gene: TRBV10-3
D gene: .
clone size: .

CDR3 protein: CSVATGGNEQFF
CDR3 DNA: TGCAGCGTGGCGACCGGGGGCAATGAGCAGTTCTTC
J gene: TRBJ2-1
V gene: TRBV29-1
D gene: .
clone size: once

CDR3 protein: CASSLAGNSLNEKLFF
CDR3 DNA: TGCGCCAGCAGCTTGGCCGGCAACAGCTTGAATGAAAAACTGTTTTTT
J gene: TRBJ1-4
V gene: TRBV5-1
D gene: .
clone size: few

CDR3 protein: CASSLTTRPKGETQYF
CDR3 DNA: TGCGCCAGCAGCCTCACCACAAGACCGAAGGGAGAGACCCAGTACTTC
J gene: TRBJ2-5
V gene: TRBV5-1
D gene: .
clone size: .

CDR3 protein: CASRRIEDNGYTF
CDR3 DNA: TGTGCCAGCAGACGAATAGAGGACAATGGCTACACCTTC
J gene: TRBJ1-2
V gene: TRBV11-2
D gene: .
clone size: once

CDR3 protein: CASSARWNWQPQHF
CDR3 DNA: TGTGCCAGCAGTGCGAGATGGAATTGGCAGCCCCAGCATTTT
J gene: TRBJ1-5
V gene: TRBV6-5
D gene: .
clone size: .